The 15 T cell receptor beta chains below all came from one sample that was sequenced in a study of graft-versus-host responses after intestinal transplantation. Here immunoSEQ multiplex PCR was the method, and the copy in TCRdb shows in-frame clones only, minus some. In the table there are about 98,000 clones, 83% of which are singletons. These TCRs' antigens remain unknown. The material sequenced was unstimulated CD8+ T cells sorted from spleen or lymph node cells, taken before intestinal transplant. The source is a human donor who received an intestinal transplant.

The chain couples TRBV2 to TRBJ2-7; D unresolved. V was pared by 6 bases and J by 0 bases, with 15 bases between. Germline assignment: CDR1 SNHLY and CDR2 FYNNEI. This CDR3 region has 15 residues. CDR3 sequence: CASSDGQVSSYEQYF. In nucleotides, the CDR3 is TGTGCCAGCAGCGACGGGCAAGTTAGCTCCTACGAGCAGTACTTC.

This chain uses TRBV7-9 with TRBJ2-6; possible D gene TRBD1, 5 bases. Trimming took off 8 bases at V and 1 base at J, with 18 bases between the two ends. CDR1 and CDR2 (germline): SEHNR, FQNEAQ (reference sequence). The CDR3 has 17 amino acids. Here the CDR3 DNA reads TGTGCCAGCCCCTATGGGCAGGGAAATTCTGGGGCCAACGTCCTGACTTTC. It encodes CASPYGQGNSGANVLTF.

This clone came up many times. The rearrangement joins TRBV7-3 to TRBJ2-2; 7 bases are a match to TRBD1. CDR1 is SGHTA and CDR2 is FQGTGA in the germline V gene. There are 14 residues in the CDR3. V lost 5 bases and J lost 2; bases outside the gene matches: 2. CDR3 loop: CASSGTVNTGELFF. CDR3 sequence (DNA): TGTGCCAGCAGCGGGACAGTCAACACCGGGGAGCTGTTTTTT.

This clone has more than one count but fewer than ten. CDR3 protein: CASSEIAGSYNEQFF. CDR3 coding DNA: TGTGCCAGCAGTGAAATAGCGGGCTCCTACAATGAGCAGTTCTTC. This chain links TRBV6-1 with TRBJ2-1; 7 bases are shared with TRBD2. The germline gives CDR1 MNHNS, CDR2 SASEGT. The CDR3 totals 15 residues. Germline trimming cut 2 bases from V and 0 bases from J; bases unmatched to any gene: 1.

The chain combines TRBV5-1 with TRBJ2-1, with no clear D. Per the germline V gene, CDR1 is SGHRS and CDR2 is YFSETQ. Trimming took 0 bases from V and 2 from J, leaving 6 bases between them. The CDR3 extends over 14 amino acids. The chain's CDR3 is CASSLAGPYNEQFF. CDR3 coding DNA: TGCGCCAGCAGCTTGGCCGGGCCCTACAATGAGCAGTTCTTC.

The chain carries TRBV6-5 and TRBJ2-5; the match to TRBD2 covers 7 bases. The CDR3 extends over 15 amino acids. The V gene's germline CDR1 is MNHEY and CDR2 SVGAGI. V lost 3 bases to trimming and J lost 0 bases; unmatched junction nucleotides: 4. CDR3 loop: CASSYSAGHQETQYF. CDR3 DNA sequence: TGTGCCAGCAGTTATTCAGCGGGGCACCAAGAGACCCAGTACTTC.

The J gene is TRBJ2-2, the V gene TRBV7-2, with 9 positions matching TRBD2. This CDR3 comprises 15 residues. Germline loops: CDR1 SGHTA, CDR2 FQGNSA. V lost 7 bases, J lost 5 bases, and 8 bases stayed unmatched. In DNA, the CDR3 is TGTGCCAGCACGGAGCTAGCGGGGAGGACCGGGGAGCTGTTTTTT. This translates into CASTELAGRTGELFF.

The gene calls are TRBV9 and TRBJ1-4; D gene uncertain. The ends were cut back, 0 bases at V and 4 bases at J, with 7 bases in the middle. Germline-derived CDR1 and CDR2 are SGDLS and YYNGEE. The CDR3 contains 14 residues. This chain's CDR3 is CASSVGSLNEKLFF. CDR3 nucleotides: TGTGCCAGCAGCGTAGGCAGCCTTAATGAAAAACTGTTTTTT. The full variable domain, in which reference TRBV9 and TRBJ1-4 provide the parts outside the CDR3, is DSGVTQTPKHLITATGQRVTLRCSPRSGDLSVYWYQQSLDQGLQFLIQYYNGEERAKGNILERFSAQQFPDLHSELNLSSLELGDSALYFCASSVGSLNEKLFFGSGTQLSVL.

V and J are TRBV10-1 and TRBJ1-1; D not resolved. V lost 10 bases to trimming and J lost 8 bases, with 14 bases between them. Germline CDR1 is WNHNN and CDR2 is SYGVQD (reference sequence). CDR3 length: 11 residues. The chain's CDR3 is CATSHGEEAFF. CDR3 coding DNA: TGCGCCACCTCGCACGGGGAAGAAGCTTTCTTT.

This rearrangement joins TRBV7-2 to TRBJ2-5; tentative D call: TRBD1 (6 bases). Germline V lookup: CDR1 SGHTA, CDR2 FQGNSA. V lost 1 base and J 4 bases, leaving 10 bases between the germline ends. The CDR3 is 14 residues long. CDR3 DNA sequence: TGTGCCAGCAGCTTAGTCAGGACAGCAGAGACCCAGTACTTC. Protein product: CASSLVRTAETQYF. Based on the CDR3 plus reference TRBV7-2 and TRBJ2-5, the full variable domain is GAGVSQSPSNKVTEKGKDVELRCDPISGHTALYWYRQSLGQGLEFLIYFQGNSAPDKSGLPSDRFSAERTGGSVSTLTIQRTQQEDSAVYLCASSLVRTAETQYFGPGTRLLVL.

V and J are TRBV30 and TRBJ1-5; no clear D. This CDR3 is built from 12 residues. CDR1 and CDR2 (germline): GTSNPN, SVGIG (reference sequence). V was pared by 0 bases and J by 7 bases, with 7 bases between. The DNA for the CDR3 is TGTGCCTGGAGTGTACTGGGGCAGCCCCAGCATTTT. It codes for CAWSVLGQPQHF.

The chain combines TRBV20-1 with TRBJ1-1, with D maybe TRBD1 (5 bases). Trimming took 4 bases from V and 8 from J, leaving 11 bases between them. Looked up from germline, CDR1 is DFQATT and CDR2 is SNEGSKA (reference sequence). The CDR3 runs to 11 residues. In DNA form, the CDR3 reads TGCAGTGCTATGTGGCAGGGAGAAGCTTTCTTT. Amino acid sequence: CSAMWQGEAFF.

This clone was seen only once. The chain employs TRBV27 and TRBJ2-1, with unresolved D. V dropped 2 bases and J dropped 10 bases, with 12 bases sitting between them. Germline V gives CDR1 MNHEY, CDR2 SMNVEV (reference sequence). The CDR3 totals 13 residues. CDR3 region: CASSLAQFMEQFF. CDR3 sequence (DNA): TGTGCCAGCAGTTTAGCACAGTTCATGGAGCAGTTCTTC.

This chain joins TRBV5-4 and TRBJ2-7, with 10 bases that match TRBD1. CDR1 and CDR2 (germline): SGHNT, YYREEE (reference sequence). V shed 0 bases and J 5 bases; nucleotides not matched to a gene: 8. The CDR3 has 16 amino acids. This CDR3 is CASSLETDRGKNEQYF. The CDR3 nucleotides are TGTGCCAGCAGCTTGGAGACGGACAGGGGGAAGAACGAGCAGTACTTC.

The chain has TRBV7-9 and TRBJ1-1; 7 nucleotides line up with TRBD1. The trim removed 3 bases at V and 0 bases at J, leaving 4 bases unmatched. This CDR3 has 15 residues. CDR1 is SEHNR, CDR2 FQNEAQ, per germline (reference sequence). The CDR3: CASSFWTGMNTEAFF. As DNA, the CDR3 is TGTGCCAGCAGCTTCTGGACAGGTATGAACACTGAAGCTTTCTTT. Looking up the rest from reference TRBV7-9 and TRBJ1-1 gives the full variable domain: DTGVSQNPRHKITKRGQNVTFRCDPISEHNRLYWYRQTLGQGPEFLTYFQNEAQLEKSRLLSDRFSAERPKGSFSTLEIQRTEQGDSAMYLCASSFWTGMNTEAFFGQGTRLTVV.